Presented here are 19 T cell receptor beta chains from one specimen sequenced in a study of CD8 T cells in Susac syndrome (dated by TCRdb to between 2017 and 2020). The library relied on the immunoSEQ multiplex PCR assay. RNA was extracted using the RNeasy kit, and roughly 0.45 to 1 microgram was reverse transcribed with random hexamers. The raw public data were reprocessed by TCRdb itself: fastp quality trimming at Q25, MiXCR clonotype calling, in-frame beta chains only. Entries that share a CDR3 protein sequence are merged under the most common genes and DNA. This sample comprises about 140,000 distinct CDR3 sequences, more than 85% of them detected only once. Jointly, the top ten make up 0.13% to 0.15% of the sample. The source material was CD4+ T cells from PBMCs. Receptors originate from a human donor with Susac syndrome.

The chain has TRBV5-1 and TRBJ2-1; the match to TRBD2 covers 13 bases. J gave up 0 bases and V 2 bases, and 2 bases lay outside the gene matches. The CDR3 loop spans 17 amino acids. The germline V gene has CDR1 SGHRS and CDR2 YFSETQ. The CDR3 DNA follows: TGCGCCAGCAGCTTCCGGACTAGCGGGAGCTCCTACAATGAGCAGTTCTTC. Translated: CASSFRTSGSSYNEQFF.

CDR3 protein: CASSRRRTGNNGYTF. For the CDR3, the DNA is TGCGCCAGCAGTCGCAGGCGGACAGGGAATAATGGCTACACCTTC. The chain is built from TRBV23-1 and TRBJ1-2; 8 bases line up with TRBD1. TRBV23-1 belongs to the ORF category, with a function that is uncertain. V was clipped by 4 bases and J by 6 bases; unmatched bases: 10. The CDR3 runs to 15 residues.

The chain combines TRBV20-1 with TRBJ2-5; no firm D call. CDR1 and CDR2 (germline): DFQATT, SNEGSKA (reference sequence). Trimming pared 3 bases from V and 5 bases from J, leaving 7 bases between. This CDR3 has 11 residues. The CDR3 nucleotides read TGCAGTGCTAGCGCCATGGAGACCCAGTACTTC. Its translation: CSASAMETQYF.

The rearrangement joins TRBV15 to TRBJ2-7, with D maybe TRBD1 (6 bases). Germline V gene data show CDR1 as LNHNV and CDR2 as YYDKDF (reference sequence). Trimming cost V 3 bases and J 3 bases, with 18 bases left between them. The CDR3 loop spans 16 amino acids. This CDR3 reads CATSSLLGQGGYEQYF. CDR3 nucleotide sequence: TGTGCCACCAGCAGTCTCCTAGGGCAAGGGGGCTACGAGCAGTACTTC.

This sequence joins TRBV4-3 and TRBJ1-5; possibly TRBD1 for D (6 bases). The length of the CDR3 is 19 residues. V was pared by 1 base and J by 0 bases, with 19 bases between. CDR1 is LGHNA and CDR2 is YSLEER in the germline V gene. CDR3 loop: CASSQGPHTGTYSNQPQHF. The CDR3 bases are TGCGCCAGCAGCCAAGGCCCCCATACAGGGACGTATAGCAATCAGCCCCAGCATTTT.

V usage is TRBV20-1 and J usage is TRBJ2-3; D might be TRBD2 (5 bases). The CDR3 has 14 residues. Germline assignment: CDR1 DFQATT and CDR2 SNEGSKA (reference sequence). V shed 2 bases and J shed 5 bases, with 14 bases lying between them. CDR3 in DNA: TGCAGTGCTAGACCAGGAGGTTATGAAGATACGCAGTATTTT. It translates to CSARPGGYEDTQYF.

The chain uses TRBV29-1 and TRBJ1-1; D gene unclear. The CDR3 covers 12 residues. The V gene lost 5 bases and the J gene lost 1 base, with 8 bases spanning the gap. Per germline, CDR1 SQVTM and CDR2 ANQGSEA. The DNA of the CDR3 is TGCAGCGTTTCGGCCTGGAACACTGAAGCTTTCTTT. It translates to CSVSAWNTEAFF.

V is TRBV9 and J is TRBJ1-1; D call uncertain. Germline values: CDR1 SGDLS, CDR2 YYNGEE. Trimming took off 0 bases at V and 3 bases at J, with 3 bases between the two ends. The CDR3 loop spans 12 amino acids. DNA for the CDR3: TGTGCCAGCAGCGTAGCGGACACTGAAGCTTTCTTT. This codes for CASSVADTEAFF.

This rearrangement joins TRBV3-1 to TRBJ2-7; D is uncertain. Germline-derived CDR1 and CDR2 are LGHDT and YNNKEL (reference sequence). Trimming removed 2 bases from V and 5 bases from J, with 7 bases in between. The CDR3 is made up of 12 amino acids. CDR3 DNA sequence: TGTGCCAGCAGCCAATCCGTCCACGAGCAGTACTTC. Protein: CASSQSVHEQYF.

V and J are TRBV25-1 and TRBJ1-4; tentative D call: TRBD1 (5 bases). The CDR3 has 13 residues. Germline CDR1 reads MGHDK; CDR2 reads SYGVNS. Trimming took 6 bases from V and 5 from J, leaving 10 bases between them. The CDR3 here is CASSLGGNEKLFF. Here the CDR3 DNA reads TGTGCCAGCAGCCTGGGGGGAAATGAAAAACTGTTTTTT. Looking up the rest from reference TRBV25-1 and TRBJ1-4 gives the full variable domain: EADIYQTPRYLVIGTGKKITLECSQTMGHDKMYWYQQDPGMELHLIHYSYGVNSTEKGDLSSESTVSRIRTEHFPLTLESARPSHTSQYLCASSLGGNEKLFFGSGTQLSVL.

Here the CDR3 DNA reads TGTGCCAGTGGTGTCGAGGGCAATCAGCCCCAGCATTTT. Its protein is CASGVEGNQPQHF. The V gene is TRBV28, the J gene TRBJ1-5; D not certain. V dropped 9 bases and J dropped 2 bases, with 11 bases sitting between them. The CDR3 runs 13 residues. Germline assignment: CDR1 MDHEN and CDR2 SYDVKM.

The chain joins TRBV5-6 to TRBJ2-5; weak D call: TRBD1 (5 bases). The germline V gene has CDR1 SGHDT and CDR2 YYEEEE. The CDR3 is made up of 14 amino acids. The V end lost 3 bases, the J end lost 0 bases, and 9 bases lay between the germline ends. The CDR3 reads CASSWNRYQETQYF. The CDR3 bases are TGTGCCAGCAGCTGGAACAGGTACCAAGAGACCCAGTACTTC.

The chain recombines TRBV4-1 with TRBJ1-2, with 7 bases matching TRBD1. Germline loops: CDR1 MGHRA, CDR2 YSYEKL. The CDR3 is 13 residues long. V was clipped by 2 bases and J by 6 bases; unmatched bases: 3. The CDR3 DNA follows: TGCGCCAGCAGCCAAAACAGGGGAGATGGCTACACCTTC. Amino acids: CASSQNRGDGYTF.

The chain joins TRBV4-2 to TRBJ2-1, with 13 bases lining up with TRBD2. The junction had 5 bases not matched to a gene; V was cut back by 0 bases and J by 9 bases. CDR3 length: 16 amino acids. In germline, CDR1 is LGHNA, CDR2 YNFKEQ. CDR3 protein: CASSQDEWTSGGEQFF. In DNA, the CDR3 is TGTGCCAGCAGCCAAGATGAATGGACTAGCGGGGGTGAGCAGTTCTTC.

This clonotype has just one count. The CDR3 region has the DNA TGTGCCAGCAGCTTATACAATCTGGAAAAACTGTTTTTT. This codes for CASSLYNLEKLFF. The rearrangement joins TRBV7-2 to TRBJ1-4; D remains ambiguous. V was cut by 2 bases and J by 8 bases, with 9 bases left in between. This CDR3 is built from 13 residues. Germline CDR1 SGHTA, CDR2 FQGNSA.

The chain uses TRBV15 and TRBJ2-3; 8 nucleotides line up with TRBD2. The CDR3 is 14 residues long. In germline, CDR1 is LNHNV, CDR2 YYDKDF (reference sequence). V was pared by 1 base and J by 5 bases, with 2 bases of the junction left unmatched. Here the CDR3 DNA reads TGTGCCACCAGCAGAGCGGGGGGGGAAGATACGCAGTATTTT. Translating gives CATSRAGGEDTQYF. The complete variable domain, with remaining parts taken from reference TRBV15 and TRBJ2-3, reads DAMVIQNPRYQVTQFGKPVTLSCSQTLNHNVMYWYQQKSSQAPKLLFHYYDKDFNNEADTPDNFQSRRPNTSFCFLDIRSPGLGDTAMYLCATSRAGGEDTQYFGPGTRLTVL.

J is TRBJ2-5 and V is TRBV20-1; unclear D gene. CDR3 length equals 13 residues. Germline V CDR1 and CDR2: DFQATT, SNEGSKA (reference sequence). V was shortened by 6 bases and J by 2 bases, with 13 bases between the two germline ends. In DNA, the CDR3 is TGCAGTGCGGCTGGCGGAAATCAAGAGACCCAGTACTTC. As protein: CSAAGGNQETQYF.

For this clonotype: One junction end does not reproduce the germline sequence, and a read error may be involved. The J gene is TRBJ2-7, the V gene TRBV20-1, with D possibly matching TRBD2 (5 bases). CDR1 DFQATT and CDR2 SNEGSKA come from the germline V gene (reference sequence). The CDR3 runs to 12 residues. In DNA, the CDR3 is TGCAGTGCTGGAGAGGGCCCCTACGAGCAGTACTTC. Translation gives CSAGEGPYEQYF.

The CDR3 sequence is CASSATGGHNEQFF. As DNA, the CDR3 is TGTGCCAGCAGCGCAACAGGAGGTCACAATGAGCAGTTCTTC. The chain carries TRBV2 and TRBJ2-1, with D possibly called TRBD1 or TRBD2 (5 bases each). Trimming took 6 bases from V and 5 from J, leaving 14 bases between them. This CDR3 is built from 14 residues. The germline gives CDR1 SNHLY, CDR2 FYNNEI.